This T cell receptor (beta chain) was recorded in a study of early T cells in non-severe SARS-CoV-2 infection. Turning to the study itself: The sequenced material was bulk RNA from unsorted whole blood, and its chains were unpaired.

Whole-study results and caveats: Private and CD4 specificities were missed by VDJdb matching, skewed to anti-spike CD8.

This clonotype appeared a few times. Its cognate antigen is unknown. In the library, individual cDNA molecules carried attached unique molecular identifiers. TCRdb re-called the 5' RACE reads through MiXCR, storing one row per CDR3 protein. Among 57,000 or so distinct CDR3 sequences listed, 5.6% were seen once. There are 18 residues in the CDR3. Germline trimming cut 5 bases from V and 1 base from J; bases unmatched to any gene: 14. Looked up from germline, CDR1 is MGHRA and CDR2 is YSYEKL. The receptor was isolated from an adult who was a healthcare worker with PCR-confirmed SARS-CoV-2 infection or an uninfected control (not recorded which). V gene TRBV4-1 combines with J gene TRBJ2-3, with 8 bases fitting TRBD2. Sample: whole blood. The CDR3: CASSIRAPTSGRTDTQYF. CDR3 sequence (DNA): TGCGCCAGCAGCATTCGAGCTCCAACTAGCGGCCGCACAGATACGCAGTATTTT.